This T cell receptor beta chain stems from a study of blood T cell repertoires in COVID-19. Profiling relied on immunoSEQ multiplex PCR, and the TCRdb table lists in-frame clones only, not all of them. The table includes about 130,000 clones, just under 85% detected once. Everyone who took part was roughly 18 to 95 years old, and they came from 20 to 25 US areas. Symptom resolution, clearance, or two negative PCRs marked donors in Cohort 3 as recovered. The CDR3 length is 15 residues. The germline V and J ends were trimmed by 1 base and 4 bases, with 11 bases remaining between them. Germline V gene sequence: CDR1 LNHDA, CDR2 SQIVND (reference sequence).

The sequence came from a man aged 45-60 years who had recovered from COVID-19. Sequenced input: PBMCs or T cells enriched from blood (not recorded which). The gene calls are TRBV19 and TRBJ2-1; the D gene is possibly TRBD2 (5 bases). The chain's CDR3 is CASSIGLAFYNEQFF. Written as DNA, the CDR3 is TGTGCCAGTAGTATAGGTCTAGCTTTTTACAATGAGCAGTTCTTC. Based on the CDR3 plus reference TRBV19 and TRBJ2-1, the full variable domain is DGGITQSPKYLFRKEGQNVTLSCEQNLNHDAMYWYRQDPGQGLRLIYYSQIVNDFQKGDIAEGYSVSREKKESFPLTVTSAQKNPTAFYLCASSIGLAFYNEQFFGPGTRLTVL.